One and the same sample provided the 18 T cell receptor beta chains below, sequenced in a study of blood T cell repertoires in COVID-19. TCRdb's table, derived via immunoSEQ multiplex PCR, lists solely in-frame clones and lacks some. Here the sample spans 470,000 or so clones, approximately 90% being singletons. Sequenced input: PBMCs or T cells enriched from blood (not recorded which). The origin of the receptors is a woman under 30 with acute COVID-19.

The gene calls are TRBV9 and TRBJ2-1, with a tentative D call TRBD2 (5 bases). V was cut by 0 bases and J by 6 bases, with 16 bases left in between. The CDR3 contains 16 residues. Germline V lookup: CDR1 SGDLS, CDR2 YYNGEE. As DNA, the CDR3 is TGTGCCAGCAGCGTAGGGTTGGGTGGGCTAGCCAATGAGCAGTTCTTC. Residues: CASSVGLGGLANEQFF.

This clone has just a few counts. The gene calls are TRBV4-2 and TRBJ2-1, with D tentatively TRBD2 (7 bases). Looked up from germline, CDR1 is LGHNA and CDR2 is YNFKEQ. V gave up 4 bases and J gave up 5 bases, with 12 bases separating them. The CDR3 is made up of 14 amino acids. The CDR3 nucleotides read TGTGCCAGCAGCCTCGGGGGGCTAGACAATGAGCAGTTCTTC. Translated, it gives CASSLGGLDNEQFF.

CDR3 nucleotide sequence: TGTGCCAGCAGCCAAGGGGGGACAATGATGAACACTGAAGCTTTCTTT. Residues: CASSQGGTMMNTEAFF. This sequence joins TRBV3-1 (or the pseudogene TRBV3-2) and TRBJ1-1; D perhaps matches TRBD1 (6 bases). Germline loops: CDR1 LGHDT, CDR2 YNNKEL (reference sequence). Trimming cost V 1 base and J 0 bases, with 12 bases left between them. The CDR3 has 16 amino acids.

This clone came up once. The chain combines TRBV6-2 or TRBV6-3 with TRBJ2-7; 8 bases are a match to TRBD1. In germline, CDR1 is MNHEY, CDR2 SVGEGT. The V and J ends lost 3 bases and 4 bases, in that order; junction bases with no gene match: 8. The CDR3 totals 15 residues. The CDR3 is CASSYLGQAAYEQYF. CDR3 in DNA: TGTGCCAGCAGTTATTTGGGACAGGCTGCATACGAGCAGTACTTC.

The V call is TRBV12-5, the J call TRBJ1-4; 7 bases map to TRBD1. The germline V gene has CDR1 LGHNT and CDR2 FRNRAP. Germline trimming cut 3 bases from V and 8 bases from J; bases unmatched to any gene: 6. This CDR3 has 14 residues. CDR3 coding DNA: TGTGCTAGTGGTTTTTGGCAGGGGGACGAAAAACTGTTTTTT. Protein sequence: CASGFWQGDEKLFF.

The chain employs TRBV18 and TRBJ2-7, with a possible D match to TRBD1 (6 bases). From germline, CDR1 is KGHSH and CDR2 LQKENI. Trimming took off 6 bases at V and 5 bases at J, with 20 bases between the two ends. The CDR3 totals 15 residues. The CDR3 coding sequence is TGTGCCAGCTCTCTCCACATGAGGGGGTCGGACGAGCAGTACTTC. It codes for CASSLHMRGSDEQYF.

This chain connects TRBV6-2 or TRBV6-3 to TRBJ2-7; D might be TRBD2 (6 bases). Germline V gene sequence: CDR1 MNHEY, CDR2 SVGEGT. The CDR3 is 18 residues long. V was clipped by 2 bases and J by 2 bases, with 22 bases between them. Here the CDR3 DNA reads TGTGCCAGCAGTTACACCCCGGTGAGTCTGCGGGAAACCTACGAGCAGTACTTC. Its translation is CASSYTPVSLRETYEQYF.

CDR3: CASSADTSTNEKLFF. CDR3 bases: TGTGCCAGCAGCGCGGACACTTCAACTAATGAAAAACTGTTTTTT. The chain links TRBV9 to TRBJ1-4; D may be TRBD1 (5 bases). The germline V gene encodes CDR1 SGDLS and CDR2 YYNGEE. CDR3 length: 15 amino acids. Between the trimmed V and J ends, which lost 3 bases and 0 bases, there was a span of 9 bases.

The V and J genes are TRBV5-1 and TRBJ2-3, with 10 nucleotides matching TRBD2. In germline, CDR1 is SGHRS, CDR2 YFSETQ. V gave up 1 base and J gave up 1 base; unmatched junction bases: 3. CDR3 length equals 16 residues. CDR3 in DNA: TGCGCCAGCAGCTTGAGGAGCGGGGGGGGCACAGATACGCAGTATTTT. Translation gives CASSLRSGGGTDTQYF. The full variable domain, its missing parts supplied by reference TRBV5-1 and TRBJ2-3, is KAGVTQTPRYLIKTRGQQVTLSCSPISGHRSVSWYQQTPGQGLQFLFEYFSETQRNKGNFPGRFSGRQFSNSRSEMNVSTLELGDSALYLCASSLRSGGGTDTQYFGPGTRLTVL.

This clone has only a few counts. The genes are TRBV7-9 and TRBJ1-2; D gene uncertain. V was shortened by 7 bases and J by 6 bases, with 27 bases between the two germline ends. The CDR3 spans 17 residues. CDR1 SEHNR and CDR2 FQNEAQ come from the germline V gene (reference sequence). The CDR3 bases are TGTGCCAGCAAGGTTGAGGCGGCTCGGTTCGTGGAAAATGGCTACACCTTC. Its translation is CASKVEAARFVENGYTF.

The V call is TRBV9, the J call TRBJ1-4, with TRBD1 matching 11 bases. The V gene's germline CDR1 is SGDLS and CDR2 YYNGEE. V trimming: 6 bases; J trimming: 6 bases; junction bases outside the gene matches: 10. The CDR3 is 16 amino acids. CDR3 in DNA: TGTGCCAGCAACCCCGGACAGGGGGCAAATGATGAAAAACTGTTTTTT. Amino acids: CASNPGQGANDEKLFF.

J is TRBJ2-3 and V is TRBV19; D is unresolved. V gave up 5 bases and J gave up 7 bases, with 22 bases separating them. Germline CDR1 LNHDA, CDR2 SQIVND (reference sequence). This CDR3 is built from 16 residues. The CDR3 reads CASSGRIMLGPNTQYF. The CDR3 DNA reads as TGTGCCAGTAGTGGCCGGATCATGCTGGGCCCCAATACGCAGTATTTT.

Ten or more counts support this clone. The chain combines TRBV5-1 with TRBJ1-2; D not certain. Germline V gives CDR1 SGHRS, CDR2 YFSETQ. This CDR3 has 13 amino acids. V lost 5 bases and J 2 bases, leaving 10 bases between the germline ends. CDR3 DNA sequence: TGCGCCAGCAGAGTACAGAGAAACTATGGCTACACCTTC. It yields the protein CASRVQRNYGYTF.

The rearrangement uses TRBV28 and TRBJ1-6, with TRBD1 as a possible D gene (5 bases). The V and J ends lost 3 bases and 14 bases respectively, with 11 bases between them. Germline V gives CDR1 MDHEN, CDR2 SYDVKM. The CDR3 sequence is 12 residues long. CDR3 nucleotides: TGTGCCAGCAGTTTTCCAGGGTCTACCCTCCACTTT. Protein product: CASSFPGSTLHF.

V is TRBV6-5 and J is TRBJ1-5; perhaps TRBD1 as D (5 bases). Trimming stripped 2 bases from V and 0 bases from J, with 11 bases between. CDR3 size: 16 residues. Germline V gives CDR1 MNHEY, CDR2 SVGAGI. The CDR3 coding sequence is TGTGCCAGCAGTTACGCAGGGTTCGGTAGCAATCAGCCCCAGCATTTT. Its translation is CASSYAGFGSNQPQHF.

This chain uses TRBV5-4 with TRBJ2-7; the D gene is possibly TRBD1 (7 bases). This CDR3 spans 14 amino acids. V lost 4 bases and J lost 5, with 16 bases in between. The germline V gene has CDR1 SGHNT and CDR2 YYREEE (reference sequence). The CDR3 region has the DNA TGTGCCAGCAGCCCGACAGGGAGGATCAACGAGCAGTACTTC. This gives the protein CASSPTGRINEQYF.

The V call is TRBV4-1, the J call TRBJ1-2; D uncertain. Trimming stripped 4 bases from V and 2 bases from J, with 11 bases between. Germline CDR1 reads MGHRA; CDR2 reads YSYEKL. This CDR3 is built from 14 residues. CDR3 amino acids: CASSPVGFNYGYTF. In DNA form, the CDR3 reads TGCGCCAGCAGCCCTGTGGGCTTCAACTATGGCTACACCTTC.

This clone has a handful of counts. This chain joins TRBV27 and TRBJ1-2; 12 nucleotides match TRBD1. CDR3 size: 15 residues. J lost 4 bases, V lost 5 bases, and 5 bases had no gene match. Germline V gene sequence: CDR1 MNHEY, CDR2 SMNVEV (reference sequence). The CDR3 is CASSIGTGGVYGYTF. The CDR3 DNA is TGTGCCAGCAGTATAGGGACAGGGGGCGTCTATGGCTACACCTTC.